These 29 T cell receptor beta chains came from one sample sequenced in a study of blood T cells in healthy people across ages. Then a second PCR, running roughly 6 to 12 cycles, was carried out with a sample-barcoded 5' primer and a J-beta primer mix. TCRdb itself ran the 5' RACE reads through MiXCR, one entry per CDR3 protein. There are over a million distinct CDR3 sequences in the sample; 40% to 50% occur only once, and approximately 7.9% lies in the top ten. Sequencing was done on a sample of blood. The receptors shown here come from a woman aged 18-30 years in good health.

There are a few counts of this clonotype. The chain is built from TRBV12-3 or TRBV12-4 and TRBJ2-7; 7 nucleotides align to TRBD1. V shed 1 base and J 5 bases; nucleotides not matched to a gene: 11. This CDR3 region has 16 residues. The CDR3 spells CASSLGSGQEQDEQYF. DNA of the CDR3: TGTGCCAGCAGTTTAGGCTCCGGACAGGAACAGGACGAGCAGTACTTC.

This chain connects TRBV3-1 to TRBJ2-7; perhaps TRBD1 as D (6 bases). V lost 4 bases and J 1 base, leaving 14 bases between the germline ends. Germline V gene sequence: CDR1 LGHDT, CDR2 YNNKEL (reference sequence). The CDR3 is 15 residues long. CDR3 in DNA: TGTGCCAGCAGCCCCGCGGGTAGGGGGTCCTACGAGCAGTACTTC. It translates to CASSPAGRGSYEQYF.

This clonotype was seen a few times. J is TRBJ2-3 and V is TRBV6-1, with TRBD1 matching over 9 bases. The CDR3 is made up of 16 amino acids. The germline V gene has CDR1 MNHNS and CDR2 SASEGT. Trimming at V came to 3 bases and at J to 5 bases, leaving 9 bases not matched to a gene. This CDR3 reads CASSDPGQGWIDTQYF. The CDR3 DNA follows: TGTGCCAGCAGTGACCCCGGACAGGGGTGGATAGATACGCAGTATTTT.

V is TRBV28 and J is TRBJ2-1; TRBD2 agrees at 9 bases. Trimming cost V 8 bases and J 7 bases; bases outside gene matches: 9. Germline CDR1 reads MDHEN; CDR2 reads SYDVKM. The CDR3 contains 14 residues. The CDR3 here is CASGRAGGRNEQFF. CDR3 bases: TGTGCCAGCGGTAGGGCGGGGGGGCGGAATGAGCAGTTCTTC.

The V gene is TRBV13, the J gene TRBJ2-5; no firm D call. Germline values: CDR1 PRHDT, CDR2 FYEKMQ (reference sequence). The length of the CDR3 is 15 residues. Trimming removed 1 base at V and 11 bases at J, with 20 bases between. CDR3 nucleotide sequence: TGTGCCAGCAGCTTAGAGGGTCTTAAGGGCGATGAGCAGTACTTC. Its translation is CASSLEGLKGDEQYF.

This chain uses TRBV4-1 with TRBJ1-1; 12 positions agree with TRBD1. Unmatched junction bases numbered 13, after V lost 3 bases and J lost 11 bases. The CDR3 runs 16 residues. CDR1 MGHRA and CDR2 YSYEKL come from the germline V gene. The CDR3 is CASSHVPGQGANVAFF. In nucleotides, the CDR3 is TGCGCCAGCAGCCACGTTCCGGGACAGGGGGCTAATGTGGCTTTCTTT.

V gene TRBV5-1 combines with J gene TRBJ2-1; 9 bases map to TRBD2. The CDR3 runs 14 residues. Per the germline V gene, CDR1 is SGHRS and CDR2 is YFSETQ. The J segment lost 2 bases and the V segment lost 7 bases, leaving 4 bases of the junction unmatched. The CDR3 nucleotides are TGCGCCAGCCGCGGGGGGGCCGCCTACAATGAGCAGTTCTTC. It yields the protein CASRGGAAYNEQFF.

Only one count was recorded for this clonotype. This chain links TRBV12-3 or TRBV12-4 with TRBJ2-3; TRBD2 aligns across 11 bases. V was pared by 3 bases and J by 7 bases, with 3 bases of the junction left unmatched. The CDR3 length is 14 residues. CDR3 in amino acids: CASSLTSGAYTQYF. The CDR3 DNA is TGTGCCAGCAGTTTGACTAGCGGGGCCTATACGCAGTATTTT.

This chain links TRBV9 with TRBJ1-1; maybe TRBD1 (6 bases). The CDR3 has 15 residues. Per the germline V gene, CDR1 is SGDLS and CDR2 is YYNGEE. Trimming cost V 9 bases and J 4 bases, with 22 bases left between them. The CDR3 nucleotides are TGTGCCACCCAGAAAACAGGGACTAAGTTCACTGAAGCTTTCTTT. Encoded protein: CATQKTGTKFTEAFF.

The chain joins TRBV27 to TRBJ1-2, with 9 bases fitting TRBD1. Germline CDR1 reads MNHEY; CDR2 reads SMNVEV (reference sequence). The CDR3 has 17 residues. J was trimmed by 1 base and V by 5 bases; bases with no gene match: 11. CDR3 in amino acids: CASSPGQGPPINYGYTF. CDR3 coding DNA: TGTGCCAGCAGTCCCGGACAGGGGCCCCCTATTAACTATGGCTACACCTTC.

The table lists this clonotype with a few counts. The J gene is TRBJ1-2, the V gene TRBV25-1; D remains unclear. The V end was cut by 4 bases, the J end by 2 bases, with 14 bases between. Germline V CDR1 and CDR2: MGHDK, SYGVNS. CDR3 length equals 15 residues. The CDR3 loop is CASSVASAPNYGYTF. Written as DNA, the CDR3 is TGTGCCAGCAGTGTCGCTTCGGCACCCAACTATGGCTACACCTTC.

This clonotype showed up just a few times. The CDR3 DNA is TGTGCCATAAAGGAGGGGGCCGACTCCTACGAGCAGTACTTC. It translates to CAIKEGADSYEQYF. The chain recombines TRBV10-3 with TRBJ2-7, with a weak D call TRBD1 (7 bases). This CDR3 comprises 14 residues. CDR1 ENHRY and CDR2 SYGVKD come from the germline V gene. Between the trimmed V and J ends, which lost 9 bases and 0 bases, there was a span of 15 bases.

This chain uses TRBV20-1 with TRBJ2-3, with a weak D call TRBD2 (6 bases). The CDR3 spans 11 residues. Germline V gives CDR1 DFQATT, CDR2 SNEGSKA (reference sequence). V lost 3 bases, J lost 13 bases, and 14 bases lay in between. The CDR3: CSASVGSVEYF. CDR3 in DNA: TGCAGTGCTAGCGTCGGGAGTGTTGAGTATTTT.

In this sample, this clonotype turned up a few times. V usage is TRBV5-1 and J usage is TRBJ2-4; D uncertain. This CDR3 has 16 amino acids. Trimming stripped 4 bases from V and 0 bases from J, with 14 bases between. Germline V gives CDR1 SGHRS, CDR2 YFSETQ. The CDR3 DNA reads TGCGCCAGCAGCCTGTCTTCGGATCTAGCCAAAAACATTCAGTACTTC. Translation: CASSLSSDLAKNIQYF.

The V gene is TRBV29-1, the J gene TRBJ2-7; 9 bases are a match to TRBD1. This CDR3 has 13 residues. The ends lost 5 bases at V and 4 bases at J; junction bases unmatched: 6. Germline lookup yields CDR1 SQVTM and CDR2 ANQGSEA. The CDR3 DNA reads as TGCAGCGTTCACAGGGGGCGCGGGTACGAGCAGTACTTC. The encoded protein is CSVHRGRGYEQYF.

The chain uses TRBV30 and TRBJ2-7; tentatively, D is TRBD1 (5 bases). The CDR3 contains 15 residues. The germline V and J ends were trimmed by 0 bases and 2 bases, with 14 bases remaining between them. CDR1 and CDR2 (germline): GTSNPN, SVGIG (reference sequence). In DNA form, the CDR3 reads TGTGCCTGGAGTGTAGGATTACCCAGGGCCTACGAGCAGTACTTC. It is translated as CAWSVGLPRAYEQYF.

V and J are TRBV4-1 and TRBJ2-7, with 11 bases aligning to TRBD2. CDR1 is MGHRA, CDR2 YSYEKL, per germline. V gave up 1 base and J gave up 2 bases; unmatched junction bases: 10. The CDR3 consists of 18 residues. The CDR3 is CASSQGPSNSGGAYEQYF. In nucleotides, the CDR3 is TGCGCCAGCAGCCAAGGCCCCTCCAATAGCGGGGGGGCCTACGAGCAGTACTTC.

The rearrangement links TRBV2 to TRBJ1-1; D not certain. The CDR3 is made up of 14 amino acids. Germline V lookup: CDR1 SNHLY, CDR2 FYNNEI. V lost 6 bases and J 3 bases, leaving 14 bases between the germline ends. The CDR3 DNA reads TGTGCCAGCAGCGGGCGACTCCCGGACACTGAAGCTTTCTTT. Its translation is CASSGRLPDTEAFF.

The genes are TRBV5-1 and TRBJ2-5; possibly TRBD1 for D (5 bases). V lost 2 bases and J 1 base, leaving 9 bases between the germline ends. Germline V gene sequence: CDR1 SGHRS, CDR2 YFSETQ. This CDR3 contains 14 residues. The CDR3 DNA follows: TGCGCCAGCAGCTTTTCAGGGATCCAAGAGACCCAGTACTTC. Its protein is CASSFSGIQETQYF.

The genes are TRBV2 and TRBJ2-3; D not certain. V lost 8 bases to trimming and J lost 5 bases, with 11 bases between them. This CDR3 comprises 12 residues. From germline, CDR1 is SNHLY and CDR2 FYNNEI. CDR3 residues: CASSSNGDTQYF. The CDR3 nucleotides are TGTGCCAGCTCAAGCAACGGAGATACGCAGTATTTT.

This chain links TRBV4-1 with TRBJ1-1, with TRBD1 identical over 9 bases. V shed 1 base, J shed 3 bases, and the junction held 12 bases outside the gene matches. This CDR3 is built from 18 residues. From germline, CDR1 is MGHRA and CDR2 YSYEKL. The CDR3 spells CASSQVDRGFIRDTEAFF. Written as DNA, the CDR3 is TGCGCCAGCAGCCAAGTTGACAGGGGGTTCATTCGGGACACTGAAGCTTTCTTT.

V gene TRBV9 combines with J gene TRBJ1-1; D possibly corresponds to TRBD1 (5 bases). Germline V lookup: CDR1 SGDLS, CDR2 YYNGEE. Trimming removed 0 bases from V and 7 bases from J, with 10 bases in between. The CDR3 covers 13 residues. CDR3 residues: CASSVDGALEAFF. CDR3 coding DNA: TGTGCCAGCAGCGTAGATGGGGCGCTTGAAGCTTTCTTT.

The chain links TRBV25-1 to TRBJ1-2; D might be TRBD1 (6 bases). Germline V gives CDR1 MGHDK, CDR2 SYGVNS. Between the trimmed V and J ends, which lost 6 bases and 8 bases, there was a span of 22 bases. CDR3 length: 15 residues. The chain's CDR3 is CASSRAGAGVEGYTF. The CDR3 DNA follows: TGTGCCAGCAGCAGAGCCGGGGCAGGGGTGGAAGGCTACACCTTC.

Regarding this clonotype: A much larger clone lies a single base off, so this may be a read error. This chain links TRBV10-3 with TRBJ2-7; 7 bases fit TRBD2. CDR3 length equals 14 residues. From germline, CDR1 is ENHRY and CDR2 SYGVKD. Losses at the gene ends were 7 bases for V and 3 bases for J; bases not matched to a gene: 9. The CDR3 DNA reads TGTGCCATCACAGGGCGGGGACTATACTACGAGCAGTACTTC. It translates to CAITGRGLYYEQYF.

J is TRBJ2-7 and V is TRBV12-3 or TRBV12-4; 8 bases match TRBD2. This CDR3 region has 15 residues. V was pared by 6 bases and J by 6 bases, with 13 bases of the junction left unmatched. CDR3 region: CASSNRGVAGFEQYF. Here the CDR3 DNA reads TGTGCCAGCAGCAACCGGGGGGTAGCGGGATTCGAGCAGTACTTC.

This clonotype was observed a few times. The chain carries TRBV5-1 and TRBJ2-4; D not resolved. Germline V lookup: CDR1 SGHRS, CDR2 YFSETQ. The CDR3 covers 14 residues. The ends were cut back, 7 bases at V and 0 bases at J, with 11 bases in the middle. CDR3 DNA: TGCGCCAGCCCTCGATCTGTAGCCAAAAACATTCAGTACTTC. As protein: CASPRSVAKNIQYF.

This clonotype was seen only a few times. V gene TRBV20-1 combines with J gene TRBJ1-1; D gene ambiguous. This CDR3 has 12 amino acids. CDR1 and CDR2 from the germline V gene are DFQATT and SNEGSKA (reference sequence). Trimming took off 0 bases at V and 4 bases at J, with 6 bases between the two ends. The CDR3 is CSAREPVTEAFF. CDR3 DNA sequence: TGCAGTGCTAGAGAACCTGTCACTGAAGCTTTCTTT.

This rearrangement joins TRBV30 to TRBJ1-1, with a weak D call TRBD1 (5 bases). CDR3 length equals 12 residues. CDR1 and CDR2 (germline): GTSNPN, SVGIG (reference sequence). Trimming shortened V by 7 bases and J by 4 bases, and 13 bases separated the two germline ends. This CDR3 reads CAFSQEGTEAFF. The CDR3 DNA sequence: TGTGCCTTCTCACAGGAGGGCACTGAAGCTTTCTTT. Filled out from reference TRBV30 and TRBJ1-1, the complete variable domain reads SQTIHQWPATLVQPVGSPLSLECTVEGTSNPNLYWYRQAAGRGLQLLFYSVGIGQISSEVPQNLSASRPQDRQFILSSKKLLLSDSGFYLCAFSQEGTEAFFGQGTRLTVV.

The chain is built from TRBV10-2 and TRBJ1-2; D unclear. CDR3 length: 13 amino acids. The germline V and J ends were trimmed by 6 bases and 4 bases, with 12 bases remaining between them. The V gene's germline CDR1 is WSHSY and CDR2 SAAADI. The CDR3 loop is CASRSIGFYGYTF. Here the CDR3 DNA reads TGCGCCAGCAGATCGATTGGCTTCTATGGCTACACCTTC.